Listed below are T cell receptor beta chains from one sample, sequenced in a study of identical twins. TCRdb ran MiXCR on the 5' RACE reads and lists one entry per CDR3 protein. This sample has approximately 690,000 distinct CDR3 sequences; roughly 6% occur once, and the top ten carry roughly 1.8%. The source material was naive T cells sorted from blood. These receptors were obtained from a man between 18 and 29 years old in good health. Each CDR3 is given with its conserved first and last residue. Clone size, where shown, is once, few, many, or a class for clones that have expanded.

clone_size v_call cdr3_aa
few TRBV5-6 CASKGFRLRHEQFF
NA TRBV20-1 CSARKLGIAKNIQYF
many TRBV12-3/TRBV12-4 CASSLQGSGTQYF
many TRBV29-1 CSVVRQGEQFF
many TRBV5-1 CASSLVPEYEQYF
many TRBV7-8 CASSLVLVFNEQFF
few TRBV7-8 CASRAAFARTNAEAFF
NA TRBV20-1 CSGPGLPTYEQYF
NA TRBV5-1 CASSEVVASLETQYF
many TRBV12-3/TRBV12-4 CASSFLQTYEQYF
many TRBV27 CASSLILAGEGNEQFF
many TRBV12-3/TRBV12-4 CASTLEGGVNGQPQHF
few TRBV7-8 CASSPTPPWDSTDTQYF
NA TRBV6-2/TRBV6-3 CASSYYRLAGDLFREQYF
many TRBV28 CASRRQGSYGYTF
few TRBV28 CASTQGGGVSEKLFF